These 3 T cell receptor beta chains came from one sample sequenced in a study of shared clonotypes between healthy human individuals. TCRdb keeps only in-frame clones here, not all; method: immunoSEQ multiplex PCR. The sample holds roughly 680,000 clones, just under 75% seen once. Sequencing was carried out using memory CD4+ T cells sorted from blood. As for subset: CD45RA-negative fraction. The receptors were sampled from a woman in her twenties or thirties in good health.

The CDR3 region is CASSQPGQGHEKLFF. The CDR3 DNA is TGCGCCAGCAGCCAACCGGGACAGGGTCATGAAAAACTGTTTTTT. The rearrangement joins TRBV4-1 to TRBJ1-4, with 9 bases matching TRBD1. The CDR3 has 15 residues. The germline V gene encodes CDR1 MGHRA and CDR2 YSYEKL. J lost 6 bases, V lost 2 bases, and 4 bases had no gene match.

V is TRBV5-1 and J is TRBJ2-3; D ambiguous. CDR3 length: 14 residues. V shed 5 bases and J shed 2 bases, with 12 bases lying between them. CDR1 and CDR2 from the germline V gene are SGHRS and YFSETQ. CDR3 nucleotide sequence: TGCGCCAGCAGGCTTCACTTACCCACAGATACGCAGTATTTT. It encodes CASRLHLPTDTQYF.

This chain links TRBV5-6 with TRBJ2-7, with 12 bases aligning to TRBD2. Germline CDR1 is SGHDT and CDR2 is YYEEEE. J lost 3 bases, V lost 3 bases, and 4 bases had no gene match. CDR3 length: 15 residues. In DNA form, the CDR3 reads TGTGCCAGCAGCTCCCGACTAGCGGGAGTCTACGAGCAGTACTTC. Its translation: CASSSRLAGVYEQYF.